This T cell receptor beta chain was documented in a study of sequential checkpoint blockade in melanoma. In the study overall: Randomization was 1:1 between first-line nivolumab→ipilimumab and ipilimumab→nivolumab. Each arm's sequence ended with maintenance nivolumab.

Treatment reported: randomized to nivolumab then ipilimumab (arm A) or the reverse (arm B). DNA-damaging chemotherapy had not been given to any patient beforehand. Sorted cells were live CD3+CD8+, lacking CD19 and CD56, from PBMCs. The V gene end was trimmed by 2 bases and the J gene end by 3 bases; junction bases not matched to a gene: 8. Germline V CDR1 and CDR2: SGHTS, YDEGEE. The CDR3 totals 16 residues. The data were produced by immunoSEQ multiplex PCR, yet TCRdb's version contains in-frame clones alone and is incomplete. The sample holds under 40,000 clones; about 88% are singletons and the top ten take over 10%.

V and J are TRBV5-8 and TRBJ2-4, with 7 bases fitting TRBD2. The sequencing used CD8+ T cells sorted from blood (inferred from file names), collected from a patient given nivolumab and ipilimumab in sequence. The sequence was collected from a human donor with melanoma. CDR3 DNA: TGTGCCAGCAGCTTTCGGCGGGAGAGTATCAAAAACATTCAGTACTTC. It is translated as CASSFRRESIKNIQYF.